This TCR beta chain was profiled in a study of blood T cells in healthy people across ages. The use of a sample-barcoded 5' primer and a J-beta primer mix characterized a second PCR of about 7 to 12 cycles. TCRdb used MiXCR to reprocess the 5' RACE reads, holding one entry per CDR3 protein. This table holds some 1,500,000 distinct CDR3 sequences, about 45% found once. V was pared by 1 base and J by 9 bases, with 7 bases between. Looked up from germline, CDR1 is DFQATT and CDR2 is SNEGSKA (reference sequence). CDR3 length: 11 residues. Material: blood. The receptor's source is a young woman in good health. The chain carries TRBV20-1 and TRBJ2-1; D is unclear. The CDR3 loop is CSARGLREQFF. The DNA of the CDR3 is TGCAGTGCTAGAGGCCTCCGTGAGCAGTTCTTC.